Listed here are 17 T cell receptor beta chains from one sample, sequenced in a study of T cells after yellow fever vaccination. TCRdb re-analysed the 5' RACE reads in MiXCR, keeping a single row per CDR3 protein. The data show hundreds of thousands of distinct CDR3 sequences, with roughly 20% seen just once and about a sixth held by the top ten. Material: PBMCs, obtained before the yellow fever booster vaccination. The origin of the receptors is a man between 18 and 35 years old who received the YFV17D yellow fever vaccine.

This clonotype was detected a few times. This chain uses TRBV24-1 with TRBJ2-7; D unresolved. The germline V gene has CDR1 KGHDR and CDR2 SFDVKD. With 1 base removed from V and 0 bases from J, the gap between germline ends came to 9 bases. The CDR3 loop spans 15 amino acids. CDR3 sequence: CATSDFTVSSYEQYV. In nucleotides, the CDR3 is TGTGCCACCAGTGATTTCACAGTTAGCTCCTACGAGCAGTACGTC.

This CDR3 is CASSTPGRTLAKNIQYF. The DNA of the CDR3 is TGTGCCAGCAGCACCCCGGGGAGGACTCTAGCCAAAAACATTCAGTACTTC. The rearrangement uses TRBV7-9 and TRBJ2-4, with a tentative D call TRBD2 (6 bases). The CDR3 contains 17 residues. V lost 5 bases, J lost 0 bases, and 17 bases lay in between. From germline, CDR1 is SEHNR and CDR2 FQNEAQ (reference sequence).

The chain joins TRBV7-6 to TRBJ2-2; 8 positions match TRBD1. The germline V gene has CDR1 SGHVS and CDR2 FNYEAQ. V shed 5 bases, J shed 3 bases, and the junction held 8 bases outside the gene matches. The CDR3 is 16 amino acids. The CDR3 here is CASSDPPGQDTGELFF. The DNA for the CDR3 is TGTGCCAGCAGCGACCCGCCGGGACAGGACACCGGGGAGCTGTTTTTT.

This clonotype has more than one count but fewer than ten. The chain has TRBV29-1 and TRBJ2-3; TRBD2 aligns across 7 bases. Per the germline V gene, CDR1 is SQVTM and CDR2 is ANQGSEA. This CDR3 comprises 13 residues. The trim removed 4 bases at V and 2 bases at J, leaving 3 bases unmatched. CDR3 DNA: TGCAGCGTTGTAACTAGCGACACAGATACGCAGTATTTT. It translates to CSVVTSDTDTQYF.

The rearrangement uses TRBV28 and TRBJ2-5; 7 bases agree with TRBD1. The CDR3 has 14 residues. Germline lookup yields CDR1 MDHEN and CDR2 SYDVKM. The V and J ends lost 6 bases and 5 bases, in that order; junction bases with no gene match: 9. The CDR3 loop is CASSSTQGWETQYF. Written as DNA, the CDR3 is TGTGCCAGCAGCTCAACACAGGGGTGGGAGACCCAGTACTTC.

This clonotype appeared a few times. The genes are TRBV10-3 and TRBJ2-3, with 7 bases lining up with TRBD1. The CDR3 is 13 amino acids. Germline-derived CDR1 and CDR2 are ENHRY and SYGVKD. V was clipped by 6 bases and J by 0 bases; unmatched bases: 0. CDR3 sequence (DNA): TGTGCCATCAGACAGGGGAGCACAGATACGCAGTATTTT. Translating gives CAIRQGSTDTQYF.

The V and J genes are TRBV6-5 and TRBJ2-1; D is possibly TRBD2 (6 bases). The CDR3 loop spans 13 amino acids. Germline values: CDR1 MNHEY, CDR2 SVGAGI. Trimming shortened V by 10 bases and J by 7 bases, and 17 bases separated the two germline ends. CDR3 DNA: TGTGCCACGTTTCGGGACTCCGATAATGAGCAGTTCTTC. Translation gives CATFRDSDNEQFF.

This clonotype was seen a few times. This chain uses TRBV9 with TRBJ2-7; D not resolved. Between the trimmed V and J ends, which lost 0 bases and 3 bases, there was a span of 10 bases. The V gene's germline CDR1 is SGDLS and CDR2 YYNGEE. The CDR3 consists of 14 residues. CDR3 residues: CASSVGPPDYEQYF. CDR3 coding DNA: TGTGCCAGCAGCGTAGGCCCCCCGGACTACGAGCAGTACTTC.

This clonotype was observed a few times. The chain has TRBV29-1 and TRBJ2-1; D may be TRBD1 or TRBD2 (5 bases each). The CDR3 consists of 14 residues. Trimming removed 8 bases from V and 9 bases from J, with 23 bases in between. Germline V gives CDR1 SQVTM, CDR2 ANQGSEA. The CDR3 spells CSSERGPRAGEQFF. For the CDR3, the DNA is TGCAGCTCCGAACGGGGCCCTAGGGCGGGTGAGCAGTTCTTC.

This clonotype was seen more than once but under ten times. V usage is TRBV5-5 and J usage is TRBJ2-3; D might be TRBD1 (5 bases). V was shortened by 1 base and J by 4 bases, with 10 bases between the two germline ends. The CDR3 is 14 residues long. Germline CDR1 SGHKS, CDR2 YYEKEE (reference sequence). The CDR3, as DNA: TGTGCCAGCAGCTTGTTCACAGGCGCAGATACGCAGTATTTT. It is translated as CASSLFTGADTQYF.

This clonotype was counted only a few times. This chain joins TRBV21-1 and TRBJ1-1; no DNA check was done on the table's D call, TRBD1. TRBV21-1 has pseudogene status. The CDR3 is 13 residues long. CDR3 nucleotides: TGTGCCAGCAGGGGGACACCAGACACTGAAGCTTTCTTT. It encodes CASRGTPDTEAFF.

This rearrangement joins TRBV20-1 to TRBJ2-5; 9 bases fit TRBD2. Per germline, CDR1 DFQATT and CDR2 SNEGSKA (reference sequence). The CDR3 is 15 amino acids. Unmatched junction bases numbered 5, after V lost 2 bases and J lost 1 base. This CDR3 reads CSARISSGAQETQYF. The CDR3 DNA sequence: TGCAGTGCTAGAATTTCTAGCGGGGCCCAAGAGACCCAGTACTTC.

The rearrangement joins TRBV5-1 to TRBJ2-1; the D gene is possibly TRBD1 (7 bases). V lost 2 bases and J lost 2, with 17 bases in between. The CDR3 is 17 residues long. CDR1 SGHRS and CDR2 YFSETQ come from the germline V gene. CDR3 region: CASSLRQGGMTYNEQFF. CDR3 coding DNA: TGCGCCAGCAGCTTACGACAGGGAGGAATGACCTACAATGAGCAGTTCTTC. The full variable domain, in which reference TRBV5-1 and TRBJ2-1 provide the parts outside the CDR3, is KAGVTQTPRYLIKTRGQQVTLSCSPISGHRSVSWYQQTPGQGLQFLFEYFSETQRNKGNFPGRFSGRQFSNSRSEMNVSTLELGDSALYLCASSLRQGGMTYNEQFFGPGTRLTVL.

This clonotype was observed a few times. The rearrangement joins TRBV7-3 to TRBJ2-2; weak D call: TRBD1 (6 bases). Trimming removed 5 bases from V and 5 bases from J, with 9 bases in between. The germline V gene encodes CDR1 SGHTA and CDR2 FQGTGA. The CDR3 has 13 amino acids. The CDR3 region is CASSARGTGELFF. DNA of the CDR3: TGTGCCAGCAGCGCCAGGGGTACCGGGGAGCTGTTTTTT.

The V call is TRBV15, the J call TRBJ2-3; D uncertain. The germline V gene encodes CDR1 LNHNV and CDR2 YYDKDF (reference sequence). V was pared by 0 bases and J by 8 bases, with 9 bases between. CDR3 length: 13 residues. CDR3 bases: TGTGCCACCAGCAGAGATCAAAGTGGTACGCAGTATTTT. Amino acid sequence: CATSRDQSGTQYF.

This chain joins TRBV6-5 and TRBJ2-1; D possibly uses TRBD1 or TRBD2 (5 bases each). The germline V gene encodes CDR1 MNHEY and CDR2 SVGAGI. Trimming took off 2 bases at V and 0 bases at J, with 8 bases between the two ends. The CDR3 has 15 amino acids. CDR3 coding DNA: TGTGCCAGCAGTTACGGGACGAGCTCCTACAATGAGCAGTTCTTC. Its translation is CASSYGTSSYNEQFF.

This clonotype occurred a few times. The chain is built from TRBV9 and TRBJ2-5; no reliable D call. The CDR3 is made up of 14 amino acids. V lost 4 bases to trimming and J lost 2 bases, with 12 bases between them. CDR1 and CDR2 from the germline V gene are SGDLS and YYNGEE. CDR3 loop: CASSPLGWQETQYF. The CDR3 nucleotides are TGTGCCAGCAGCCCCCTAGGGTGGCAAGAGACCCAGTACTTC.